This TCR beta chain was retrieved from a study of T cells after yellow fever vaccination. This clonotype was found a few times. Its target is unknown. Germline assignment: CDR1 SGHRS and CDR2 YFSETQ. After removal of 0 bases from V and 0 bases from J, the junction contained 5 bases not matched to a gene. The CDR3 loop spans 16 amino acids. Study observations and caveats: Contaminating bulk clonotypes could be abundant in FACS-sorted repertoires.

In making TCR cDNA, 5'RACE template switching added a universal primer site and UMIs to it. TCRdb passed the 5' RACE reads through MiXCR, listing each CDR3 protein once. The sample carries some 320,000 distinct CDR3 sequences, roughly 8.7% recorded once. The sequence was collected from a man between 18 and 29 years old who received the YFV17D yellow fever vaccine. The genes are TRBV5-1 and TRBJ2-5; TRBD1 matches 7 bases. This sample comprised PBMCs, obtained on the day of the first yellow fever vaccination. CDR3 sequence: CASSLGARGNQETQYF. CDR3 DNA sequence: TGCGCCAGCAGCTTGGGGGCCAGGGGGAACCAAGAGACCCAGTACTTC.